These 10 T cell receptor beta chains came from one sample sequenced in a study of identical twins. TCRdb reprocessed the 5' RACE reads via MiXCR and lists one record per CDR3 protein. The sample has 500,000 to 650,000 distinct CDR3 sequences, approximately 20% seen once. These data also featured in a second study, about yellow fever vaccine responses in identical twins.

Sequencing input: CD4+ T cells sorted from blood. Receptor source: a woman aged 18-29 years in good health.

This chain joins TRBV29-1 and TRBJ2-1; 9 bases align to TRBD1. The CDR3 is 12 amino acids. CDR1 and CDR2 (germline): SQVTM, ANQGSEA. Unmatched junction bases numbered 5, after V lost 7 bases and J lost 7 bases. The CDR3 nucleotides read TGCAGCGGATCTGGGACAGGGAATGAGCAGTTCTTC. This gives the protein CSGSGTGNEQFF.

This clonotype was picked up a small number of times. The CDR3 nucleotides are TGTGCCAGCAGCTTGAGCAGGACCTACGAGCAGTACTTC. It specifies CASSLSRTYEQYF. The chain carries TRBV7-9 and TRBJ2-7; D is ambiguous. V dropped 3 bases and J dropped 2 bases, with 8 bases sitting between them. This CDR3 has 13 residues. Germline V gives CDR1 SEHNR, CDR2 FQNEAQ (reference sequence).

This clonotype was recorded many times. This chain joins TRBV5-1 and TRBJ1-1, with TRBD1 matching over 9 bases. V was clipped by 0 bases and J by 4 bases; unmatched bases: 1. This CDR3 region has 14 residues. Germline CDR1 reads SGHRS; CDR2 reads YFSETQ. CDR3 protein: CASSLVGQGTEAFF. In DNA form, the CDR3 reads TGCGCCAGCAGCTTGGTGGGACAGGGCACTGAAGCTTTCTTT.

This clonotype was counted only a few times. This chain links TRBV14 with TRBJ2-7; D not certain. V dropped 2 bases and J dropped 2 bases, with 10 bases sitting between them. Germline CDR1 SGHDN, CDR2 FVKESK. This CDR3 is built from 14 residues. The CDR3 coding sequence is TGTGCCAGCAGCCAACTGGACGGAACCTACGAGCAGTACTTC. It is translated as CASSQLDGTYEQYF.

This sequence joins TRBV12-3 or TRBV12-4 and TRBJ1-2; 9 bases map to TRBD1. V lost 7 bases to trimming and J lost 7 bases; unmatched junction nucleotides: 7. The CDR3 loop spans 13 amino acids. CDR3 in amino acids: CASTQGQGSGYTF. DNA for the CDR3: TGTGCCAGCACCCAGGGACAGGGCTCTGGCTACACCTTC.

The V and J genes are TRBV6-5 and TRBJ2-3; 8 bases are shared with TRBD1. After removal of 0 bases from V and 0 bases from J, the junction contained 2 bases not matched to a gene. Germline CDR1 reads MNHEY; CDR2 reads SVGAGI. This CDR3 is built from 16 residues. CDR3 nucleotide sequence: TGTGCCAGCAGTTACTCCGGGACAGGTAGCACAGATACGCAGTATTTT. Its translation: CASSYSGTGSTDTQYF.

Only a few counts were recorded for this clonotype. The chain joins TRBV5-1 to TRBJ1-2; perhaps TRBD1 as D (5 bases). Trimming stripped 3 bases from V and 5 bases from J, with 14 bases between. Per the germline V gene, CDR1 is SGHRS and CDR2 is YFSETQ. The CDR3 length is 14 residues. DNA of the CDR3: TGCGCCAGCAGCTCCTCGTCCGGGGGGTATGGCTACACCTTC. This encodes CASSSSSGGYGYTF.

The rearrangement uses TRBV10-2 and TRBJ2-1; perhaps D is TRBD1 or TRBD2 (5 bases each). From germline, CDR1 is WSHSY and CDR2 SAAADI. This CDR3 region has 13 residues. V lost 6 bases and J 2 bases, leaving 8 bases between the germline ends. The DNA for the CDR3 is TGCGCCAGCAGAGCGGACACCTACAATGAGCAGTTCTTC. Residues: CASRADTYNEQFF.

This chain uses TRBV3-1 with TRBJ2-2; TRBD2 matches at 11 bases. The V gene's germline CDR1 is LGHDT and CDR2 YNNKEL (reference sequence). This CDR3 contains 13 residues. The J segment lost 10 bases and the V segment lost 5 bases, leaving 3 bases of the junction unmatched. This CDR3 is CASSTSGRAELFF. In DNA form, the CDR3 reads TGTGCCAGCAGCACTAGCGGGAGAGCGGAGCTGTTTTTT.

The J gene is TRBJ1-2, the V gene TRBV27; 9 bases are shared with TRBD1. Germline V gives CDR1 MNHEY, CDR2 SMNVEV (reference sequence). CDR3 length: 13 residues. V gave up 1 base and J gave up 7 bases; unmatched junction bases: 1. CDR3 sequence reads: CASSLLGQGGYTF. The CDR3 coding sequence is TGTGCCAGCAGTTTATTGGGACAGGGTGGCTACACCTTC.